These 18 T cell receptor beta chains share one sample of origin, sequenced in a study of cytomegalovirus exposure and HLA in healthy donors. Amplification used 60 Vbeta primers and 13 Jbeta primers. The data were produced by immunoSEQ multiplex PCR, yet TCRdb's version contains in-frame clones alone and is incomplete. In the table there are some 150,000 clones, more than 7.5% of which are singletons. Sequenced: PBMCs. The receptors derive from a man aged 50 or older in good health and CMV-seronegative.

As DNA, the CDR3 is TGCAGTGCCATTACAAGTCACGAGCAGTACTTC. Translating gives CSAITSHEQYF. This chain joins TRBV20-1 and TRBJ2-7; D call uncertain. Trimming took off 6 bases at V and 5 bases at J, with 11 bases between the two ends. From germline, CDR1 is DFQATT and CDR2 SNEGSKA (reference sequence). The CDR3 contains 11 residues.

This CDR3 reads CASSPVTTYGYTF. For the CDR3, the DNA is TGTGCCAGCAGCCCCGTCACTACATATGGCTACACCTTC. The chain recombines TRBV6-5 with TRBJ1-2; D unresolved. Per the germline V gene, CDR1 is MNHEY and CDR2 is SVGAGI. The germline V and J ends were trimmed by 6 bases and 5 bases, with 13 bases remaining between them. This CDR3 comprises 13 residues.

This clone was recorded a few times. The CDR3: CASSTTGTGDEQYF. CDR3 nucleotides: TGTGCCAGTAGTACCACCGGGACAGGTGACGAGCAGTACTTC. The V call is TRBV19, the J call TRBJ2-7; TRBD1 matches at 8 bases. This CDR3 is 14 amino acids long. J lost 5 bases, V lost 4 bases, and 7 bases had no gene match. Germline-derived CDR1 and CDR2 are LNHDA and SQIVND (reference sequence).

The CDR3 protein is CASSHSFYTDTQYF. CDR3 sequence (DNA): TGTGCCAGCAGCCATAGCTTTTACACAGATACGCAGTATTTT. V and J are TRBV5-4 and TRBJ2-3; D unclear. Between the trimmed V and J ends, which lost 4 bases and 2 bases, there was a span of 11 bases. The length of the CDR3 is 14 residues. Per the germline V gene, CDR1 is SGHNT and CDR2 is YYREEE (reference sequence).

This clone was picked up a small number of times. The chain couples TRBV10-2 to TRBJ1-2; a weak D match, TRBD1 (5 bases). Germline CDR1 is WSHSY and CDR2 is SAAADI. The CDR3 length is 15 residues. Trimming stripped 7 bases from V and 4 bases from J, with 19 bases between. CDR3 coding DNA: TGCGCCAGCATCGGCCCTGAGTCTGGGGCCTATGGCTACACCTTC. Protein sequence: CASIGPESGAYGYTF.

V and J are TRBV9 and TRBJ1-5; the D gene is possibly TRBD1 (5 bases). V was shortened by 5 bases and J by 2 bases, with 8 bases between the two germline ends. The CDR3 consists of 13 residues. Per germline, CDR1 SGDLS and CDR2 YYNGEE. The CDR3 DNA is TGTGCCAGCAGTGGGGCAGGCAATCAGCCCCAGCATTTT. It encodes CASSGAGNQPQHF.

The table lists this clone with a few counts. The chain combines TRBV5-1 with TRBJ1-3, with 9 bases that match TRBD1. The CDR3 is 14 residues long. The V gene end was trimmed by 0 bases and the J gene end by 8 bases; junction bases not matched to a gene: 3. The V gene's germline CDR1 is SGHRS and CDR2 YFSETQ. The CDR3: CASSLGDRVDTIYF. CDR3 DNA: TGCGCCAGCAGCTTGGGGGACAGGGTCGACACCATATATTTT.

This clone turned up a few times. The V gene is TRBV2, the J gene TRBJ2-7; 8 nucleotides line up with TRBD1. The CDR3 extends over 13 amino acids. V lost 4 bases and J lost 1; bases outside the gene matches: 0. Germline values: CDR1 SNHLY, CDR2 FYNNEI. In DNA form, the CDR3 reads TGTGCCAGCAGTGGGACAGGGTCCTACGAGCAGTACTTC. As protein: CASSGTGSYEQYF.

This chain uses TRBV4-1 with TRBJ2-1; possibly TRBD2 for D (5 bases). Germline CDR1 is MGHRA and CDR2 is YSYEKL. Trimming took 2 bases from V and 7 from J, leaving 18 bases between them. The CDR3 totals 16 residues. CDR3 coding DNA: TGCGCCAGCAGCCAATTCCAACTAGTTGCCCCTAATGAGCAGTTCTTC. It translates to CASSQFQLVAPNEQFF.

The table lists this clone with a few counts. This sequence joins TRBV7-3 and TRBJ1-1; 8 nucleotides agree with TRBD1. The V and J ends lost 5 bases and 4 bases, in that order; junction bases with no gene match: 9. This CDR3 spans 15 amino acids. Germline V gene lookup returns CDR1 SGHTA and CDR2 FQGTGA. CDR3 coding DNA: TGTGCCAGCAGCGAGACAGGGGACCGGAGCACTGAAGCTTTCTTT. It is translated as CASSETGDRSTEAFF.

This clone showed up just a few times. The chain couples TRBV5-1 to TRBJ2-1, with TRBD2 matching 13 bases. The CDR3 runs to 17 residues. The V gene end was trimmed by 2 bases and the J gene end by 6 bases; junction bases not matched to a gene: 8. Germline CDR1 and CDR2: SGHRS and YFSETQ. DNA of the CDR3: TGCGCCAGCAGCTTCCGGACACTAGCGGGGGGGCGCAATGAGCAGTTCTTC. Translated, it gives CASSFRTLAGGRNEQFF.

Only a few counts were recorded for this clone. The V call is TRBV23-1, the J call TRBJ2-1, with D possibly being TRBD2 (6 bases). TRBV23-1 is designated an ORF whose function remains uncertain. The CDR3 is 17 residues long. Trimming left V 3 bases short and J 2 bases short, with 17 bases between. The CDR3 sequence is CASSHPPGGSPYNEQFF. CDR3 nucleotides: TGCGCCAGCAGTCATCCCCCTGGAGGGAGTCCCTACAATGAGCAGTTCTTC.

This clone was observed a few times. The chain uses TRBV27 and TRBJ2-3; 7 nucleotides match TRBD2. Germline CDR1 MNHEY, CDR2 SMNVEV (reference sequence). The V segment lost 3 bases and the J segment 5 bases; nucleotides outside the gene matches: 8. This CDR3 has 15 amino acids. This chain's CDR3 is CASSFGGGRGDTQYF. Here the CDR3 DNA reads TGTGCCAGCAGTTTCGGGGGAGGGCGGGGAGATACGCAGTATTTT.

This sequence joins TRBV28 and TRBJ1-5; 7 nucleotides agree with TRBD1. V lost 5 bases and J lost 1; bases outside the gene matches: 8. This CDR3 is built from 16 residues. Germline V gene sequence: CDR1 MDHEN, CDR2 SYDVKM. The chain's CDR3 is CASSGQGDWSNQPQHF. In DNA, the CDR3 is TGTGCCAGCAGTGGGCAGGGGGACTGGAGCAATCAGCCCCAGCATTTT. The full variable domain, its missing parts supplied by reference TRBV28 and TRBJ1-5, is DVKVTQSSRYLVKRTGEKVFLECVQDMDHENMFWYRQDPGLGLRLIYFSYDVKMKEKGDIPEGYSVSREKKERFSLILESASTNQTSMYLCASSGQGDWSNQPQHFGDGTRLSIL.

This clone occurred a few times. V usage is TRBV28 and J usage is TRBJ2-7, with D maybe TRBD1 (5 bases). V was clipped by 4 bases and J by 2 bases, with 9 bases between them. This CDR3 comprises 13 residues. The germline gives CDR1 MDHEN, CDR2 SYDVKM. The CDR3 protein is CASSSDTTYEQYF. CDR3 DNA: TGTGCCAGCAGTTCGGACACAACCTACGAGCAGTACTTC.

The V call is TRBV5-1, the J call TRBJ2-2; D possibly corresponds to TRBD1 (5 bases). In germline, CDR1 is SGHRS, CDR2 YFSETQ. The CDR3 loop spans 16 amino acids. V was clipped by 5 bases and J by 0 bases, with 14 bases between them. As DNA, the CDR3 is TGCGCCAGCAGTCGCACACAGGCAGCGAACACCGGGGAGCTGTTTTTT. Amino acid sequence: CASSRTQAANTGELFF.

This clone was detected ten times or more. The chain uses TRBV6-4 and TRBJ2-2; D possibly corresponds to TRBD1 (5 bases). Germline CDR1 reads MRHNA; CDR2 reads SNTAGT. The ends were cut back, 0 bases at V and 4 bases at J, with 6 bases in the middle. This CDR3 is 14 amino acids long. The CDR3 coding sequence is TGTGCCAGCAGTGACTCGACAGCCACCGGGGAGCTGTTTTTT. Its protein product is CASSDSTATGELFF.

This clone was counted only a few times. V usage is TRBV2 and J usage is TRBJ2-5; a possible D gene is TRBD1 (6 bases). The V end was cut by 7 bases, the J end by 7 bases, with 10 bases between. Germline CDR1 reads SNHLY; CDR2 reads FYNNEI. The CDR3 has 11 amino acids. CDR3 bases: TGTGCCAGCAAAACAGGGTTGACCCAGTACTTC. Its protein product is CASKTGLTQYF.